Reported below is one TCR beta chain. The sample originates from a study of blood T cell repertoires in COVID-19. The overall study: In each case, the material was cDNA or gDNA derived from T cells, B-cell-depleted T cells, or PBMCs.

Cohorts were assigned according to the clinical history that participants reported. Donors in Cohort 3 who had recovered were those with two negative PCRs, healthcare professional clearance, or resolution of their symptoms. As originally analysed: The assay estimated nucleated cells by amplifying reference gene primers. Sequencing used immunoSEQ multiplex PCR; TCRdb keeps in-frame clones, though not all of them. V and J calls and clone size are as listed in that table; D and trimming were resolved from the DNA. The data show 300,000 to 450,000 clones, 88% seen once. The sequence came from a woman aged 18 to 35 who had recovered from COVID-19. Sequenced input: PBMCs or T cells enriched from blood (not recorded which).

CDR3 sequence reads: CASRPSGFNSPLHF. Written as DNA, the CDR3 is TGTGCCAGCAGGCCGTCAGGATTTAATTCACCCCTCCACTTT. V usage is TRBV6-5 and J usage is TRBJ1-6; D is ambiguous. Germline lookup yields CDR1 MNHEY and CDR2 SVGAGI. V was shortened by 6 bases and J by 6 bases, with 12 bases between the two germline ends. The CDR3 contains 14 residues.